This T cell receptor (beta chain) was observed in a study of blood T cells in healthy people across ages. General study results and limits: PBMC samples, being unsorted, prevented any conclusive comparison of naive and antigen-experienced cells.

A second PCR, run for about 7 to 11 cycles, used a sample-barcoded 5' primer plus a J-beta primer mix. Every sample gave at least 3 million paired-end reads containing CDR3. TCRdb reprocessed the 5' RACE reads with MiXCR, giving one entry per CDR3 protein. The repertoire has some 850,000 distinct CDR3 sequences, approximately 24% of them found once; the top ten carry over 2.5%. This clonotype was detected only a few times. No antigen is known for it. Germline V CDR1 and CDR2: SGHRS, YFSETQ. This CDR3 spans 15 amino acids. The same data also contributed to another study, on T cells of mothers and their children. That paper states: An overlap that was slightly higher, though non-significant, was seen in related mother-child pairs versus unrelated pairs.

The sequencing sample was made of blood. The chain employs TRBV5-1 and TRBJ2-5, with a possible D match to TRBD1 (5 bases). The better agreement between TRBJ2-1 and the DNA end casts doubt on the J call. This receptor was taken from a boy aged 5-17 years in good health. The CDR3 loop reads CASSFVVARVNEQFF. CDR3 sequence (DNA): TGCGCCAGCAGCTTTGTGGTCGCCAGGGTAAATGAGCAGTTCTTC.